Here is one T cell receptor (beta chain) with its context. Its specificity is unknown. The entry originates in a study of shared clonotypes between healthy human individuals. Study-wide context: With ages of 18 to 49, the donors were a couple of women and a few men. General study points: Sampling involved blood alone; tissue repertoires likely differ. Depth of sequencing was expected to influence donor clonotype sharing.

This CDR3 has 16 residues. CDR1 and CDR2 (germline): MDHEN, SYDVKM. V was pared by 8 bases and J by 3 bases, with 20 bases between. Genomic DNA of each subset was evenly split across several immunoSEQ plates. Clones were sequenced by immunoSEQ multiplex PCR, and TCRdb holds only the in-frame ones, with some missing. Of some 2,500,000 clones detected, 93% appear once; the ten largest clones hold 0.36%. Sequenced material: naive CD4+ T cells from PBMCs. Noted subset: CD45RA+ positively selected. The chain couples TRBV28 to TRBJ1-5, with D possibly being TRBD1 (5 bases). This sequence originates from a man aged 18 to 29 in good health. Some clones in this sample may be carry-over from other donors' samples. CDR3 protein: CASWPGTGRSNQPQHF. The DNA for the CDR3 is TGTGCCAGCTGGCCCGGGACGGGGCGGTCCAATCAGCCCCAGCATTTT.